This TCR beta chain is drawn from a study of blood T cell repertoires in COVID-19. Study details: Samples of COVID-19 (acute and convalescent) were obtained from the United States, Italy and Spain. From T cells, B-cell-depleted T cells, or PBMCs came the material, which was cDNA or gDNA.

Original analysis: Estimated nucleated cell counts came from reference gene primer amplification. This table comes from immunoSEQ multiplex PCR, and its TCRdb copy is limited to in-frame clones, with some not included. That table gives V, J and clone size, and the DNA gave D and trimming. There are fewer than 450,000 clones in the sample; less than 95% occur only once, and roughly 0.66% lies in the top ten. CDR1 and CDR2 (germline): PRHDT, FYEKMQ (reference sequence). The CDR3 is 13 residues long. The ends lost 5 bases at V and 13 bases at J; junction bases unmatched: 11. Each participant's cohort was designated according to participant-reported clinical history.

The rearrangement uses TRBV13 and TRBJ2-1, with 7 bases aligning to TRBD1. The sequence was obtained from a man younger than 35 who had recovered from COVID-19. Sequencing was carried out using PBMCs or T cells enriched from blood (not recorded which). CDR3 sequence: CASSPQGQRNQFF. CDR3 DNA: TGTGCCAGCAGCCCTCAGGGACAGAGAAATCAGTTCTTC.